These 6 T cell receptor beta chains were all obtained from the same sample, sequenced in a study of T cell repertoires in cytomegalovirus infection. TCRdb processed the reads anew with MiXCR; each CDR3 protein has one entry. The repertoire holds some 500,000 distinct CDR3 sequences, with just under 40% as singletons. No cognate antigen is known for these TCRs. Sequencing was performed on cultured PBMCs, taken from culture after CMV antigen stimulation. These receptor sequences come from a human donor in good health (CMV status not recorded). Some clones in this sample may be carry-over from other donors' samples.

The rearrangement joins TRBV12-3 or TRBV12-4 to TRBJ1-1, with no clear D. The germline V and J ends were trimmed by 3 bases and 1 base, with 9 bases remaining between them. The CDR3 loop spans 14 amino acids. The CDR3 reads CASSFGQANTEAFF. The CDR3 nucleotides are TGTGCCAGCAGTTTCGGTCAGGCGAACACTGAAGCTTTCTTT.

This clonotype was recorded a few times. J is TRBJ2-7 and V is TRBV7-9; D is possibly TRBD1 or TRBD2 (5 bases each). V lost 8 bases and J lost 0, with 17 bases in between. Germline CDR1 and CDR2: SEHNR and FQNEAQ (reference sequence). The CDR3 length is 15 residues. The CDR3 spells CASRLGTASSYEQYF. CDR3 in DNA: TGTGCCAGCCGCCTCGGGACGGCGAGCTCCTACGAGCAGTACTTC.

This clonotype came up a few times. CDR3 sequence (DNA): TGTGCCAGCAGCCGGGACAATAGCAATCAGCCCCAGCATTTT. Translating it yields CASSRDNSNQPQHF. V and J are TRBV7-2 and TRBJ1-5, with D tentatively TRBD1 (6 bases). This CDR3 spans 14 amino acids. Deletions cut 5 bases from V and 0 bases from J, with 8 bases between. In germline, CDR1 is SGHTA, CDR2 FQGNSA.

This clonotype has just a few counts. The rearrangement uses TRBV7-2 and TRBJ1-1; tentatively, D is TRBD1 (6 bases). The CDR3 extends over 14 amino acids. V was cut by 4 bases and J by 1 base, with 10 bases left in between. Germline assignment: CDR1 SGHTA and CDR2 FQGNSA. The CDR3 DNA reads TGTGCCAGCAGCTCCATACAGGGGAACACTGAAGCTTTCTTT. Amino acids: CASSSIQGNTEAFF.

The V gene is TRBV7-8, the J gene TRBJ2-5, with D unresolved. Trimming cost V 1 base and J 5 bases, with 14 bases left between them. The CDR3 loop spans 15 amino acids. Germline CDR1 reads SGHVS; CDR2 reads FQNEAQ. This CDR3 reads CASSLVAQPTETQYF. The CDR3 bases are TGTGCCAGCAGCTTAGTCGCGCAGCCCACGGAGACCCAGTACTTC.

J is TRBJ2-1 and V is TRBV6-6; 11 bases match TRBD2. Per the germline V gene, CDR1 is MNHNY and CDR2 is SVGAGI (reference sequence). The CDR3 loop spans 18 amino acids. J was trimmed by 8 bases and V by 0 bases; bases with no gene match: 12. For the CDR3, the DNA is TGTGCCAGCAGTTACTCGATTACCGGTAGCGGGAGGGTAGATGAGCAGTTCTTC. It specifies CASSYSITGSGRVDEQFF.